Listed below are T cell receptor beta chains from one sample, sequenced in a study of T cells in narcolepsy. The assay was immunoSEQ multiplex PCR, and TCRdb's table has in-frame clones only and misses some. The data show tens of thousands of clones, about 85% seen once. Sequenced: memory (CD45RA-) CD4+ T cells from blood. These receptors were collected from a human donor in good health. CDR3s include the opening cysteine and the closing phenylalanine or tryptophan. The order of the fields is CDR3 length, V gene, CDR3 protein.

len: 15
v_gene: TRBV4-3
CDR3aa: CTSSHWTDGRDGYTF

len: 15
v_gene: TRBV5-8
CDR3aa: CASSKYLAGGETQYF

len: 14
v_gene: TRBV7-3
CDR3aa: CASSLMGANNEQFF

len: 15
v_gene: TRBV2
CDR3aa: CASRLGRGSSYGYTF

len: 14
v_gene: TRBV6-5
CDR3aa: CASSSQSQRSEQYF

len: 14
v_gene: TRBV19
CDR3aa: CANRYGTGGNEQFF

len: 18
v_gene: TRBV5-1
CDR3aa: CASSHGLAGDRSTGELFF

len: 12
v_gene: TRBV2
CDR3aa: CATSGPGGTQYF

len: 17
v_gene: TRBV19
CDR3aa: CASSIDRSVSSTDTQYF

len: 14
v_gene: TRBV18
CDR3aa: CASSRTGVNQPQHF

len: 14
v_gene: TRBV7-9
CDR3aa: CASSLVAGSYEQYF

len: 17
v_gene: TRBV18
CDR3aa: CASSPPSGGPYQETQYF

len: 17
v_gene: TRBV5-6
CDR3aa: CASSGWLGSTSGNTIYF

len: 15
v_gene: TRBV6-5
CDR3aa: CASSPMGGDQETQYF

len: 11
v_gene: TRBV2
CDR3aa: CASSHQETQYF